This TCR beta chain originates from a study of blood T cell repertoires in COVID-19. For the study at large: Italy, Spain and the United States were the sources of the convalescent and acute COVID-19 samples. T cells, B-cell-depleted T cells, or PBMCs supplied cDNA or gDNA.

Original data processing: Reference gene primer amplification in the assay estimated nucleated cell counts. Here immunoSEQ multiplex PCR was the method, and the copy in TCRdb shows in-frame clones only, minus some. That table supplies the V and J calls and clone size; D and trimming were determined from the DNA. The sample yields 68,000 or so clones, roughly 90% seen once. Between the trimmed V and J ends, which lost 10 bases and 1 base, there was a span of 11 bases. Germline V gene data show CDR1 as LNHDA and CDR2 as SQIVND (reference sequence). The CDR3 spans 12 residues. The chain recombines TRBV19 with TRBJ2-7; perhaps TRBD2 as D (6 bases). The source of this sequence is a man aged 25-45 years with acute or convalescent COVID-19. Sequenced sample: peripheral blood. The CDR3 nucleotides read TGTGCCACCGAGGGAGGTTCCTACGAGCAGTACTTC. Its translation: CATEGGSYEQYF.